This T cell receptor beta chain came from a study of spatial heterogeneity in lung cancer. The wider study: Alpha-chain sequences were detected in numbers that were consistently lower than beta-chain sequences. Overall study findings and caveats: One measure, the expanded intratumoral alpha and beta TCR count, tracked tumor mutation counts. Tumor T cells had an estimated coverage that came to 6% to 9% for alpha chains and about 13% for beta chains.

TCRdb re-called the 5' RACE reads through MiXCR, storing one row per CDR3 protein. The sample consists of some 7,000 distinct CDR3 sequences, roughly an eighth of them appearing once. The time point is: sample taken at primary tumor resection. Untreated early-stage non-small cell lung cancer patients, fewer than 85 in total, were the donors. In each case, whole RNA from tumor, nontumor lung or frozen PBMC was sequenced unsorted. This clonotype was found a few times. Its antigen is currently unknown. The germline V and J ends were trimmed by 2 bases and 9 bases, with 13 bases remaining between them. CDR1 and CDR2 (germline): ENHRY, SYGVKD. The CDR3 spans 14 residues.

The receptor's source is a male donor with early-stage non-small cell lung cancer. J is TRBJ2-2 and V is TRBV10-3; D gene ambiguous. The sample in question was lung tumor tissue, obtained at surgery. CDR3: CAISEETPNRELFF. CDR3 bases: TGTGCCATCAGTGAGGAGACCCCGAACCGGGAGCTGTTTTTT.